This T cell receptor (beta chain) was documented in a study of PD-1 blockade in classical Hodgkin lymphoma. CDR1 is SGHVS and CDR2 is FNYEAQ in the germline V gene. Trimming left V 5 bases short and J 5 bases short, with 15 bases between. CDR3 length equals 14 residues. The repertoire was sequenced with immunoSEQ multiplex PCR; TCRdb's copy has only in-frame clones and lacks some. The sample yields 21,000 or so clones, 70% to 80% seen once. This clone has a single count. Brentuximab vedotin exposure varied, and every patient relapsed after autologous stem cell transplantation. The sample in question was peripheral blood mononuclear cells (PBMCs), obtained before the second cycle of nivolumab. This sequence was found in a human donor with classical Hodgkin lymphoma. The gene calls are TRBV7-6 and TRBJ2-5, with D perhaps matching TRBD2 (6 bases). Here the CDR3 DNA reads TGTGCCAGCAGCCCTAGGTGGGGGAGGGAGACCCAGTACTTC. Translating it yields CASSPRWGRETQYF.